The clone carrying this T cell receptor beta chain was counted once. This specimen belongs to a study of blood T cell repertoires in COVID-19. Study as a whole: Material from acute and convalescent COVID-19 was sourced from the United States, Italy and Spain. The analysed material was cDNA or gDNA that came from T cells, B-cell-depleted T cells, or PBMCs.

In the authors' methods: Counts of nucleated cells, estimated from reference gene primer amplification, were obtained. Method: immunoSEQ multiplex PCR; TCRdb's copy keeps in-frame clones and lacks some. That table gives V, J and clone size, and the DNA gave D and trimming. The table shows approximately 170,000 clones, with about 89% occurring only once. Trimming removed 5 bases from V and 3 bases from J, with 8 bases in between. The CDR3 is 12 amino acids. The V gene's germline CDR1 is SQVTM and CDR2 ANQGSEA. This sequence joins TRBV29-1 and TRBJ2-1; no firm D call. The receptor's source is a man between 18 and 29 years old who had recovered from COVID-19. Sequenced: peripheral blood. In DNA form, the CDR3 reads TGCAGCGTTAGACTTCTCTACAATGAGCAGTTCTTC. Protein product: CSVRLLYNEQFF.